The sequence of this TCR beta chain was determined in a study of shared clonotypes between healthy human individuals. The study separated CD4+ cells into CD45RA+ naive and CD45RA-negative memory subsets. TCRdb's table, derived via immunoSEQ multiplex PCR, lists solely in-frame clones and lacks some. This table holds 2 million to 3 million clones, approximately 94% found once. There are 18 residues in the CDR3. V was trimmed by 0 bases and J by 1 base, leaving 19 bases between them. Germline lookup yields CDR1 SGHRS and CDR2 YFSETQ. The V call is TRBV5-1, the J call TRBJ1-1; no clear D gene. The sample was naive CD4+ T cells from PBMCs. The subset denotes: CD45RA+ positively selected. This clonotype was sampled from a man younger than 35 in good health. Some clones in this sample may be carry-over from other donors' samples. The DNA for the CDR3 is TGCGCCAGCAGCTTGGAGAGTCTCGGCGGGCGAGGGAACACTGAAGCTTTCTTT. It translates to CASSLESLGGRGNTEAFF.